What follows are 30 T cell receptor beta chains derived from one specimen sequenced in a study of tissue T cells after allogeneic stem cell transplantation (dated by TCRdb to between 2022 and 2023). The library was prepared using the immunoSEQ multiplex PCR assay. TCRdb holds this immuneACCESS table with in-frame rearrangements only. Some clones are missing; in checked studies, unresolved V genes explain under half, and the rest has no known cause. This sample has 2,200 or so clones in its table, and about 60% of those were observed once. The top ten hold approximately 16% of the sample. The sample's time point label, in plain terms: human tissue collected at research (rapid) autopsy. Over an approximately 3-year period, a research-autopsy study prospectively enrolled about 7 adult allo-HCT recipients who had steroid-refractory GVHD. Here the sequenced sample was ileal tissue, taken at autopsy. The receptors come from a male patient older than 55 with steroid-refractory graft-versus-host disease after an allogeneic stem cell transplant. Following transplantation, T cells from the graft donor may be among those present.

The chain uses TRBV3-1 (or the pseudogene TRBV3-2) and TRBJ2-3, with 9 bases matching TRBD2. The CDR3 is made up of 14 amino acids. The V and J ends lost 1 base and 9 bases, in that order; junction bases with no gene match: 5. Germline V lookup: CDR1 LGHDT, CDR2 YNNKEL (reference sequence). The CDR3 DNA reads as TGTGCCAGCAGCCAAGCCCATAGCGGGGGAACGCAGTATTTT. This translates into CASSQAHSGGTQYF.

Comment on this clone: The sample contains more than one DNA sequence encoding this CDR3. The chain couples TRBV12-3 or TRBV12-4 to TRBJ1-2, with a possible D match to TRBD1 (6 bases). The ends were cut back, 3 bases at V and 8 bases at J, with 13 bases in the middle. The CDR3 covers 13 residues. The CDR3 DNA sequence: TGTGCCAGCAGTTTTAGCAGGGGCGAAGGCTACACCTTC. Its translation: CASSFSRGEGYTF.

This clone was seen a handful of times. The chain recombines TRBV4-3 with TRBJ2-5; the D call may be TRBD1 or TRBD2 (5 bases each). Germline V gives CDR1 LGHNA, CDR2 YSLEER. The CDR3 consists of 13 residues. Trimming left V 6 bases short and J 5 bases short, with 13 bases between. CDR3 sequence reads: CASSSRWGETQYF. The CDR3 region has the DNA TGCGCCAGCAGTTCTCGGTGGGGGGAGACCCAGTACTTC.

CDR3 region: CATRRDSSLNTGELFF. CDR3 sequence (DNA): TGTGCCACCCGCAGGGACAGCTCCCTAAACACCGGGGAGCTGTTTTTT. The chain combines TRBV10-3 with TRBJ2-2; 7 nucleotides agree with TRBD1. The CDR3 has 16 amino acids. Trimming at V came to 10 bases and at J to 2 bases, leaving 13 bases not matched to a gene. Germline lookup yields CDR1 ENHRY and CDR2 SYGVKD.

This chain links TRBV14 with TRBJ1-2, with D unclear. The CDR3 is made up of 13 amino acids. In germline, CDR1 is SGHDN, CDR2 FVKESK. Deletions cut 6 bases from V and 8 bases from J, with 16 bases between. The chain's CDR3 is CASSLDRVGGYTF. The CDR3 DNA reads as TGTGCCAGCAGTCTGGACCGGGTGGGCGGCTACACCTTC.

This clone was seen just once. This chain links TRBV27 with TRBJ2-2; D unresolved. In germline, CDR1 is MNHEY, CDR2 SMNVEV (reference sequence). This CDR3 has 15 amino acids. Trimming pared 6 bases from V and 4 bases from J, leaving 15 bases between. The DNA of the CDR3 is TGTGCCAGCAGGAGGTTACAGTACACCACCGGGGAGCTGTTTTTT. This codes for CASRRLQYTTGELFF.

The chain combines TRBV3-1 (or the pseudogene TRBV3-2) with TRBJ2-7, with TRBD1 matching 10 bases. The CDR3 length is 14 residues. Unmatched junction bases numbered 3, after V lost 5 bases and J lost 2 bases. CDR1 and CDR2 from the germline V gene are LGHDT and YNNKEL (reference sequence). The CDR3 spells CASSSGTGAYEQYF. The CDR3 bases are TGTGCCAGCAGCTCCGGGACAGGGGCCTACGAGCAGTACTTC.

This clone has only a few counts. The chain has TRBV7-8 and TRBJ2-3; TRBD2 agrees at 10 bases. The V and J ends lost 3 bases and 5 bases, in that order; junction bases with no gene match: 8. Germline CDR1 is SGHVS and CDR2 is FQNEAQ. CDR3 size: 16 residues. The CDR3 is CASSFSSGGAVDTQYF. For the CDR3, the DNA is TGTGCCAGCAGCTTCTCCAGCGGGGGGGCTGTAGATACGCAGTATTTT.

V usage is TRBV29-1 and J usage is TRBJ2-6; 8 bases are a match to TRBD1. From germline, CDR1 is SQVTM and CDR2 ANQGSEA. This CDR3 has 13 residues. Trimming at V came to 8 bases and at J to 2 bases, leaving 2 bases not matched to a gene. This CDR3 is CSFRGPGANVLTF. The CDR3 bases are TGCAGCTTCAGGGGGCCTGGGGCCAACGTCCTGACTTTC.

CDR3 residues: CASRSGPDQPQHF. In DNA form, the CDR3 reads TGTGCCAGCAGATCTGGCCCTGATCAGCCCCAGCATTTT. The chain is built from TRBV7-8 and TRBJ1-5; D unclear. The germline gives CDR1 SGHVS, CDR2 FQNEAQ. Trimming pared 6 bases from V and 5 bases from J, leaving 11 bases between. This CDR3 comprises 13 residues.

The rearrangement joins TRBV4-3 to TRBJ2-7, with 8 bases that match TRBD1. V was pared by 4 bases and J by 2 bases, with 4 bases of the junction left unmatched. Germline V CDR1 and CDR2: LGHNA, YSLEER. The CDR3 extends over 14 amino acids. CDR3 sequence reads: CASSPDRGPYEQYF. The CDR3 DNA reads TGCGCCAGCAGCCCTGACAGGGGACCCTACGAGCAGTACTTC.

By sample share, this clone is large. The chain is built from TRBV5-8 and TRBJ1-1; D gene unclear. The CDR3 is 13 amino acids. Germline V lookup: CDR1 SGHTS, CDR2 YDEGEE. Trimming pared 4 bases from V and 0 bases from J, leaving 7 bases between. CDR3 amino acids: CASSAYLNTEAFF. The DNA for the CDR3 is TGTGCCAGCAGCGCTTACTTGAACACTGAAGCTTTCTTT.

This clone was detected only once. This chain's CDR3 is CASSLEQLSTEAFF. For the CDR3, the DNA is TGTGCCAGCAGCTTGGAGCAACTCAGTACTGAAGCTTTCTTT. The chain couples TRBV7-2 to TRBJ1-1; D ambiguous. The CDR3 has 14 amino acids. V was trimmed by 3 bases and J by 5 bases, leaving 13 bases between them. Germline assignment: CDR1 SGHTA and CDR2 FQGNSA.

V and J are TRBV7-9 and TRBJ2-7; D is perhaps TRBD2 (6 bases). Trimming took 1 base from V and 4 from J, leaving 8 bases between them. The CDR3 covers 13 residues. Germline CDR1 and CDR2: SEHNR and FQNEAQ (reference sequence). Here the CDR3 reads CASSLGRGYEQYF. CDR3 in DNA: TGTGCCAGCAGCTTAGGGCGGGGTTACGAGCAGTACTTC.

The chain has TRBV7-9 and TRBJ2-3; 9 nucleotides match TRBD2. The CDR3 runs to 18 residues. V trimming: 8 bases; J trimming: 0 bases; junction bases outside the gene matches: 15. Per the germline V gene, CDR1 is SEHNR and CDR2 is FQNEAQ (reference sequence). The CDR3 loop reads CASRPPLAGFTSTDTQYF. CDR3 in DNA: TGTGCCAGCCGACCGCCACTAGCGGGTTTTACTAGCACAGATACGCAGTATTTT.

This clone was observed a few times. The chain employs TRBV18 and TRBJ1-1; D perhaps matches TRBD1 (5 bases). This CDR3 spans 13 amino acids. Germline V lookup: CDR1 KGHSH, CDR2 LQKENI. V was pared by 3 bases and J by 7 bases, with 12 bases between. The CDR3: CASSPLTGGEAFF. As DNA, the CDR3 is TGTGCCAGCTCACCGTTAACAGGTGGTGAAGCTTTCTTT.

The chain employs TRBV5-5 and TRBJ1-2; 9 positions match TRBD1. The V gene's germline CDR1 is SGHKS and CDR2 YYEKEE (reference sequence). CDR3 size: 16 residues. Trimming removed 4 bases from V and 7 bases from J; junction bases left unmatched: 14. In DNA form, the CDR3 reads TGTGCCAGCAGCCTCCTGAGCCCGGGACAGGGAGCTGGCTACACCTTC. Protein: CASSLLSPGQGAGYTF. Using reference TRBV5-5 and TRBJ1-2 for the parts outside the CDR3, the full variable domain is DAGVTQSPTHLIKTRGQQVTLRCSPISGHKSVSWYQQVLGQGPQFIFQYYEKEERGRGNFPDRFSARQFPNYSSELNVNALLLGDSALYLCASSLLSPGQGAGYTFGSGTRLTVV.

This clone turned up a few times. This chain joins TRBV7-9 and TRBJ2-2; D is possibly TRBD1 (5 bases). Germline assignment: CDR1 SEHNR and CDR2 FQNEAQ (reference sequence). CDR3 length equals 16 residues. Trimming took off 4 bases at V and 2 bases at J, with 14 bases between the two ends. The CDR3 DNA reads TGTGCCAGCAGCTCGGTTGGGGCTCTTAACACCGGGGAGCTGTTTTTT. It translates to CASSSVGALNTGELFF.

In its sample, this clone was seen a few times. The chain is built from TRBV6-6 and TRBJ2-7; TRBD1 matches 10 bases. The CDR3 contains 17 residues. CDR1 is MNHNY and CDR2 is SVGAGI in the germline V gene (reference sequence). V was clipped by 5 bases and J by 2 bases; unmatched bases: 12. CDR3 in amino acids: CASSQSNPGQGTYEQYF. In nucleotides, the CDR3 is TGTGCCAGCAGTCAAAGCAACCCGGGACAGGGGACCTACGAGCAGTACTTC.

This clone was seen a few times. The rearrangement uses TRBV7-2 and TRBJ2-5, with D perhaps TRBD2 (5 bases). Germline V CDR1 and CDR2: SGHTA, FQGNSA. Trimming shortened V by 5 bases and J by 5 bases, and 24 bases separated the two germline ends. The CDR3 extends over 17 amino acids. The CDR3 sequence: CASSALALAHFRETQYF. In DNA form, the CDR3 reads TGTGCCAGCAGCGCCCTCGCCCTAGCCCACTTTAGGGAGACCCAGTACTTC.

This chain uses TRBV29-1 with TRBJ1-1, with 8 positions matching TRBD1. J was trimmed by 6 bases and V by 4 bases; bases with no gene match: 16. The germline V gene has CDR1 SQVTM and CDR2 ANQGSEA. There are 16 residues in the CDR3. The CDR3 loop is CSVANQVQGAGSEAFF. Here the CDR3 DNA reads TGCAGCGTTGCAAACCAAGTCCAGGGGGCAGGATCTGAAGCTTTCTTT.

DNA for the CDR3: TGTGCCAGCAGCCGGACGGAGGGAACTAATGAAAAACTGTTTTTT. Its protein is CASSRTEGTNEKLFF. The V gene is TRBV7-6, the J gene TRBJ1-4; D gene ambiguous. Trimming left V 5 bases short and J 1 base short, with 11 bases between. There are 15 residues in the CDR3. Germline V gene data show CDR1 as SGHVS and CDR2 as FNYEAQ.

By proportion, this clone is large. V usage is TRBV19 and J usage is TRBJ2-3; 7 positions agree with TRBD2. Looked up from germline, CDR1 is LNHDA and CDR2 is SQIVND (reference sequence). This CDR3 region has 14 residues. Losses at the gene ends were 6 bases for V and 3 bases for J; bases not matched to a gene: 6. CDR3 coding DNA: TGTGCCAGTAGCGGGACTACGGCTACAGATACGCAGTATTTT. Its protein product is CASSGTTATDTQYF.

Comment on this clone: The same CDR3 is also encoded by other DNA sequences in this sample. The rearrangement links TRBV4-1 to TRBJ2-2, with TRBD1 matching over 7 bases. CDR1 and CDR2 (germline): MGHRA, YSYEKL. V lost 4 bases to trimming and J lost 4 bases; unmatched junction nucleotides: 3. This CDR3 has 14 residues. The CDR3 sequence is CASSRDRATGELFF. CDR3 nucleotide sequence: TGCGCCAGCAGCCGAGACAGGGCCACCGGGGAGCTGTTTTTT.

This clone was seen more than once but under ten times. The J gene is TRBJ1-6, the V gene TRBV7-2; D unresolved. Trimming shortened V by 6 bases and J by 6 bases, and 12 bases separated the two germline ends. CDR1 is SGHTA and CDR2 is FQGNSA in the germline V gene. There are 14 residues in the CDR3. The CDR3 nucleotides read TGTGCCAGCAGTTTGCTAATCCGTAATTCACCCCTCCACTTT. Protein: CASSLLIRNSPLHF.

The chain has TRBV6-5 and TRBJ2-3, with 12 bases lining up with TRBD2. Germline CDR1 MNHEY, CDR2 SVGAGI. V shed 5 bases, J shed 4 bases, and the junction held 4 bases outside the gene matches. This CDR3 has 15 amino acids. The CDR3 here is CASSLAGGRADTQYF. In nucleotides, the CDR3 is TGTGCCAGCAGTCTAGCGGGGGGGCGGGCAGATACGCAGTATTTT.

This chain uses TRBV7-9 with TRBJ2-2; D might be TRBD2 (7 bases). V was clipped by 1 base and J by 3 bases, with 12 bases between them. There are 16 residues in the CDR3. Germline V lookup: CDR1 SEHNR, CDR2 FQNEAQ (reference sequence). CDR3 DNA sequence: TGTGCCAGCAGCTTAGTAGGGGGGGCCGACACCGGGGAGCTGTTTTTT. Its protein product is CASSLVGGADTGELFF.

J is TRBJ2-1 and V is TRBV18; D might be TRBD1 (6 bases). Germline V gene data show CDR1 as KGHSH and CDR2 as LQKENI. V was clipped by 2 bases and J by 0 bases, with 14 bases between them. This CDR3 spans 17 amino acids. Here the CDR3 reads CASSPGQLRRSYNEQFF. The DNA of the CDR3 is TGTGCCAGCTCACCAGGACAGTTGCGACGCTCCTACAATGAGCAGTTCTTC.

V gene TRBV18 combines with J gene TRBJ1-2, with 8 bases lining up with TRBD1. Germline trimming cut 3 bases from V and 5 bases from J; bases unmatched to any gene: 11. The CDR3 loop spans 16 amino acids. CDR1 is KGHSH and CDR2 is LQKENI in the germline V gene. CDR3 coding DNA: TGTGCCAGCTCACCGAACAGGGGGGGAACTATATATGGCTACACCTTC. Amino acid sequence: CASSPNRGGTIYGYTF.

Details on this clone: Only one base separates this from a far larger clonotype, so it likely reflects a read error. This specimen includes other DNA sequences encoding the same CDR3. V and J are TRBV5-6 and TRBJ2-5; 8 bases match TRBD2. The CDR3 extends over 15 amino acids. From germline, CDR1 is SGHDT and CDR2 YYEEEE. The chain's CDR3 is CASSLGAGGGETQYF. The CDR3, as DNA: TGCGCCAGCAGCTTGGGGGCCGGGGGGGGAGAGACCCAGTACTTC.